One and the same sample provided the 25 T cell receptor beta chains below, sequenced in a study of yellow fever vaccine responses in identical twins. TCRdb independently ran MiXCR on the RT-PCR reads; one entry per CDR3 protein. The sample shows 4,200 or so distinct CDR3 sequences, approximately 85% of them seen only once. Sequences were derived from T cells from blood (PBMCs), unsorted or a sorted subset (not recorded which), sampled before or after yellow fever vaccination (not recorded which). These receptors were obtained from a young woman who received the yellow fever vaccine.

This chain links TRBV11-2 with TRBJ2-2; D is uncertain. CDR1 and CDR2 from the germline V gene are SGHAT and FQNNGV. Trimming removed 6 bases from V and 1 base from J, with 12 bases in between. CDR3 length: 15 amino acids. The CDR3 protein is CASRLGTGNTGELFF. CDR3 nucleotide sequence: TGTGCCAGCAGATTGGGAACGGGGAACACCGGGGAGCTGTTTTTT. The full variable domain, completed using reference TRBV11-2 and TRBJ2-2, is EAGVAQSPRYKIIEKRQSVAFWCNPISGHATLYWYQQILGQGPKLLIQFQNNGVVDDSQLPKDRFSAERLKGVDSTLKIQPAKLEDSAVYLCASRLGTGNTGELFFGEGSRLTVL.

Comments on this clonotype: One end of the junction fails to match germline, which may point to a read error. This rearrangement joins TRBV28 to TRBJ2-3; maybe TRBD1 (6 bases). The CDR3 is 11 residues long. CDR1 is MDHEN and CDR2 is SYDVKM in the germline V gene. The CDR3 bases are TGTGCCAGCGGGGGCACCGATACGCAGTATTTT. Its translation is CASGGTDTQYF.

The chain employs TRBV29-1 and TRBJ2-6; D gene ambiguous. This CDR3 is 14 amino acids long. Germline-derived CDR1 and CDR2 are SQVTM and ANQGSEA. Trimming cost V 4 bases and J 0 bases, with 7 bases left between them. CDR3 amino acids: CSVAETSGANVLTF. CDR3 DNA: TGCAGCGTTGCGGAGACCTCTGGGGCCAACGTCCTGACTTTC.

J is TRBJ2-5 and V is TRBV7-2; 8 bases map to TRBD2. This CDR3 is 16 amino acids long. The germline V gene encodes CDR1 SGHTA and CDR2 FQGNSA. Trimming took 0 bases from V and 2 from J; bases not matched to a gene: 5. The DNA for the CDR3 is TGTGCCAGCAGCTTAGCGCTAGCGGGTGGACAAGAGACCCAGTACTTC. Its protein is CASSLALAGGQETQYF.

This CDR3 reads CSVEADSYEQYF. The CDR3 coding sequence is TGCAGCGTTGAGGCCGACAGTTACGAGCAGTACTTC. This chain connects TRBV29-1 to TRBJ2-7; a weak D match, TRBD1 (5 bases). The length of the CDR3 is 12 residues. Germline-derived CDR1 and CDR2 are SQVTM and ANQGSEA. V lost 3 bases, J lost 4 bases, and 10 bases lay in between.

This chain connects TRBV3-1 to TRBJ2-7; D unclear. CDR3 length: 15 amino acids. The ends were cut back, 0 bases at V and 2 bases at J, with 11 bases in the middle. Germline V gene lookup returns CDR1 LGHDT and CDR2 YNNKEL (reference sequence). CDR3 amino acids: CASSQDALGTYEQYF. CDR3 in DNA: TGTGCCAGCAGCCAAGATGCTCTAGGAACCTACGAGCAGTACTTC.

This chain connects TRBV19 to TRBJ2-6, with D perhaps TRBD1 (6 bases). V dropped 5 bases and J dropped 4 bases, with 15 bases sitting between them. CDR1 is LNHDA and CDR2 is SQIVND in the germline V gene (reference sequence). CDR3 length equals 16 residues. CDR3 sequence reads: CASSPQGQSGANVLTF. In DNA form, the CDR3 reads TGTGCCAGTAGTCCACAGGGACAATCGGGGGCCAACGTCCTGACTTTC.

This chain links TRBV4-3 with TRBJ1-2; no clear D gene. This CDR3 region has 14 residues. Germline assignment: CDR1 LGHNA and CDR2 YSLEER. With 1 base removed from V and 7 bases from J, the gap between germline ends came to 13 bases. In nucleotides, the CDR3 is TGCGCCAGCAGCCAAGGAAACACCAACACTGGCTACACCTTC. It yields the protein CASSQGNTNTGYTF.

The chain has TRBV7-9 and TRBJ2-1; D perhaps matches TRBD1 (6 bases). The germline gives CDR1 SEHNR, CDR2 FQNEAQ (reference sequence). The CDR3 covers 17 residues. V dropped 3 bases and J dropped 0 bases, with 15 bases sitting between them. The CDR3 bases are TGTGCCAGCAGCTTCCCAGGACAGCACCCCTCCTACAATGAGCAGTTCTTC. Encoded protein: CASSFPGQHPSYNEQFF.

The chain recombines TRBV11-1 with TRBJ2-1; 11 bases map to TRBD1. CDR3 size: 16 residues. Per germline, CDR1 SGHAT and CDR2 FQDESV (reference sequence). Trimming cost V 1 base and J 5 bases; bases outside gene matches: 4. CDR3 in amino acids: CASSLGDRGRDNEQFF. In DNA form, the CDR3 reads TGTGCCAGCAGCTTAGGGGACAGGGGGAGGGACAATGAGCAGTTCTTC.

This chain joins TRBV15 and TRBJ1-1, with 8 bases fitting TRBD1. With V trimmed by 0 bases and J by 5 bases, 17 bases remained unmatched. Germline V lookup: CDR1 LNHNV, CDR2 YYDKDF (reference sequence). CDR3 length equals 19 residues. The CDR3 is CATSRDKQGALTRWTEAFF. CDR3 nucleotides: TGTGCCACCAGCAGAGATAAGCAGGGGGCGCTTACTAGGTGGACTGAAGCTTTCTTT. Drawing the rest from reference TRBV15 and TRBJ1-1, the complete variable domain is DAMVIQNPRYQVTQFGKPVTLSCSQTLNHNVMYWYQQKSSQAPKLLFHYYDKDFNNEADTPDNFQSRRPNTSFCFLDIRSPGLGDTAMYLCATSRDKQGALTRWTEAFFGQGTRLTVV.

This chain connects TRBV29-1 to TRBJ2-1; 9 bases match TRBD2. Germline-derived CDR1 and CDR2 are SQVTM and ANQGSEA. There are 12 residues in the CDR3. With V trimmed by 2 bases and J by 8 bases, 1 base remained unmatched. The CDR3 spells CSVELAGDEQFF. The CDR3 DNA sequence: TGCAGCGTTGAATTAGCGGGGGATGAGCAGTTCTTC.

The chain combines TRBV7-3 with TRBJ2-3; 7 nucleotides agree with TRBD2. CDR1 and CDR2 from the germline V gene are SGHTA and FQGTGA. CDR3 length: 15 amino acids. After removal of 1 base from V and 2 bases from J, the junction contained 3 bases not matched to a gene. The CDR3 sequence is CASSLSGSFTDTQYF. The CDR3 DNA is TGTGCCAGCAGCTTAAGCGGGAGCTTCACAGATACGCAGTATTTT.

This chain uses TRBV18 with TRBJ2-5, with unresolved D. V shed 2 bases and J shed 1 base, with 5 bases lying between them. There are 13 residues in the CDR3. CDR1 is KGHSH, CDR2 LQKENI, per germline. CDR3 in DNA: TGTGCCAGCTCACCAGGGCTCCAAGAGACCCAGTACTTC. Its protein is CASSPGLQETQYF.

The genes are TRBV29-1 and TRBJ2-5; D not certain. The CDR3 is made up of 12 amino acids. Germline V gives CDR1 SQVTM, CDR2 ANQGSEA. Trimming pared 4 bases from V and 5 bases from J, leaving 11 bases between. CDR3 loop: CSVAGFGETQYF. The CDR3 region has the DNA TGCAGCGTTGCGGGTTTTGGGGAGACCCAGTACTTC.

The chain employs TRBV15 and TRBJ2-7, with 8 bases fitting TRBD2. Looked up from germline, CDR1 is LNHNV and CDR2 is YYDKDF (reference sequence). The CDR3 has 14 amino acids. V dropped 0 bases and J dropped 4; count of bases not matched to a gene: 2. CDR3 loop: CATSREAGAYEQYF. The CDR3 DNA sequence: TGTGCCACCAGCAGAGAAGCGGGAGCGTACGAGCAGTACTTC.

Written as DNA, the CDR3 is TGCGCCAGCAGCTTGGGTGACAATGAGCAGTTCTTC. Its translation: CASSLGDNEQFF. V and J are TRBV5-1 and TRBJ2-1; D unresolved. The CDR3 is made up of 12 amino acids. The V gene's germline CDR1 is SGHRS and CDR2 YFSETQ. V was pared by 0 bases and J by 5 bases, with 3 bases between.

This chain connects TRBV11-1 to TRBJ1-2; D is undetermined. V shed 5 bases and J shed 2 bases, with 9 bases lying between them. Germline V CDR1 and CDR2: SGHAT, FQDESV (reference sequence). This CDR3 contains 13 residues. The chain's CDR3 is CASSSSGNYGYTF. In DNA form, the CDR3 reads TGTGCCAGCAGCAGTAGCGGGAACTATGGCTACACCTTC.

The gene calls are TRBV4-2 and TRBJ2-2; 8 bases map to TRBD2. J was trimmed by 7 bases and V by 0 bases; bases with no gene match: 4. There are 15 residues in the CDR3. The germline V gene encodes CDR1 LGHNA and CDR2 YNFKEQ. The CDR3 nucleotides read TGTGCCAGCAGCCAAGAGGCAGCGGGAGTCGGGGAGCTGTTTTTT. This translates into CASSQEAAGVGELFF.

V gene TRBV29-1 combines with J gene TRBJ1-5; 8 positions match TRBD1. The CDR3 runs 14 residues. CDR1 and CDR2 from the germline V gene are SQVTM and ANQGSEA. V dropped 6 bases and J dropped 4; count of bases not matched to a gene: 8. CDR3 coding DNA: TGCAGCGTGCCAGGGGGCGCGGGGAATCAGCCCCAGCATTTT. Residues: CSVPGGAGNQPQHF.

This sequence joins TRBV29-1 and TRBJ2-1, with D uncertain. Per the germline V gene, CDR1 is SQVTM and CDR2 is ANQGSEA. Trimming removed 6 bases at V and 3 bases at J, with 3 bases between. This CDR3 region has 10 residues. The CDR3 DNA reads TGCAGCGTCAGCTACAATGAGCAGTTCTTC. Protein sequence: CSVSYNEQFF.

The chain is built from TRBV29-1 and TRBJ1-1; no reliable D call. Deletions cut 5 bases from V and 1 base from J, with 8 bases between. CDR3 length: 12 amino acids. Germline lookup yields CDR1 SQVTM and CDR2 ANQGSEA. The CDR3 bases are TGCAGCGTTTCTTGGGAGAACACTGAAGCTTTCTTT. Its protein is CSVSWENTEAFF. The full variable domain, with the rest looked up from reference TRBV29-1 and TRBJ1-1, is SAVISQKPSRDICQRGTSLTIQCQVDSQVTMMFWYRQQPGQSLTLIATANQGSEATYESGFVIDKFPISRPNLTFSTLTVSNMSPEDSSIYLCSVSWENTEAFFGQGTRLTVV.

The V call is TRBV2, the J call TRBJ2-1, with TRBD1 as a possible D gene (6 bases). Trimming cost V 3 bases and J 4 bases, with 16 bases left between them. Germline V gene lookup returns CDR1 SNHLY and CDR2 FYNNEI. The length of the CDR3 is 16 residues. In DNA form, the CDR3 reads TGTGCCAGCAGTGATACAGGGATGGGAGATTACAATGAGCAGTTCTTC. Its protein is CASSDTGMGDYNEQFF.

This chain links TRBV20-1 with TRBJ2-1, with 8 positions matching TRBD2. From germline, CDR1 is DFQATT and CDR2 SNEGSKA (reference sequence). This CDR3 region has 14 residues. V dropped 2 bases and J dropped 4; count of bases not matched to a gene: 4. CDR3 sequence (DNA): TGCAGTGCTAGAAAAGCGGGAGAATACAATGAGCAGTTCTTC. It specifies CSARKAGEYNEQFF.

The chain is built from TRBV18 and TRBJ2-1, with D maybe TRBD2 (7 bases). The CDR3 extends over 16 amino acids. Trimming stripped 0 bases from V and 0 bases from J, with 9 bases between. Germline loops: CDR1 KGHSH, CDR2 LQKENI. CDR3 DNA sequence: TGTGCCAGCTCACCACCGGGAGGGGGCTCCTACAATGAGCAGTTCTTC. Protein sequence: CASSPPGGGSYNEQFF.